Below are 28 T cell receptor beta chains sequenced from a single sample in a study of lymphopenia after photon versus proton radiotherapy. Assay: immunoSEQ multiplex PCR; the TCRdb copy retains only in-frame clones and omits some. The table records around 160,000 clones, approximately 90% of them present only once. The material sequenced was peripheral blood, taken from a patient treated with photon-based radiotherapy. The origin of the receptors is a man aged 50 or older with gastric cancer.

The chain carries TRBV7-8 and TRBJ2-7; the D gene is possibly TRBD1 (7 bases). Germline assignment: CDR1 SGHVS and CDR2 FQNEAQ. The V and J ends lost 5 bases and 2 bases respectively, with 16 bases between them. This CDR3 is 15 amino acids long. CDR3 amino acids: CASSLPRDRPYEQYF. CDR3 bases: TGTGCCAGCAGCCTACCGCGGGACAGACCCTACGAGCAGTACTTC.

The rearrangement joins TRBV19 to TRBJ1-1; 8 bases align to TRBD1. Germline loops: CDR1 LNHDA, CDR2 SQIVND (reference sequence). V was clipped by 7 bases and J by 5 bases; unmatched bases: 9. The CDR3 loop spans 14 amino acids. Here the CDR3 reads CASKDRERMTEAFF. CDR3 DNA: TGTGCCAGTAAGGACAGGGAGAGAATGACTGAAGCTTTCTTT.

CDR3 loop: CASSRTGQGVGEQYF. The DNA for the CDR3 is TGTGCCAGCAGCCGGACGGGACAGGGGGTCGGCGAGCAGTACTTC. This rearrangement joins TRBV4-2 to TRBJ2-7, with 11 bases fitting TRBD1. Trimming cost V 4 bases and J 6 bases; bases outside gene matches: 8. In germline, CDR1 is LGHNA, CDR2 YNFKEQ. This CDR3 region has 15 residues.

J is TRBJ2-7 and V is TRBV7-8, with 9 bases lining up with TRBD2. The CDR3 extends over 21 amino acids. In germline, CDR1 is SGHVS, CDR2 FQNEAQ. Trimming took 5 bases from V and 2 from J; bases not matched to a gene: 25. The CDR3 coding sequence is TGTGCCAGCAGCATGGCGCGGGGGGCAGGTAATAGCGGGAGACCCGCCTACGAGCAGTACTTC. Translating gives CASSMARGAGNSGRPAYEQYF.

In its sample, this clone was seen once. The chain combines TRBV6-5 with TRBJ2-4, with D possibly matching TRBD2 (7 bases). V was clipped by 2 bases and J by 9 bases, with 14 bases between them. Germline V CDR1 and CDR2: MNHEY, SVGAGI. The CDR3 is 14 residues long. The CDR3 nucleotides are TGTGCCAGCAGTTACCAGCGGGAAGGGGGCATTCAGTACTTC. It encodes CASSYQREGGIQYF.

The genes are TRBV7-2 and TRBJ2-7; TRBD1 agrees at 7 bases. The CDR3 is 15 residues long. Losses at the gene ends were 4 bases for V and 2 bases for J; bases not matched to a gene: 8. Germline V gene lookup returns CDR1 SGHTA and CDR2 FQGNSA. The CDR3 nucleotides read TGTGCCAGCAGCTCGACAGGGAGCTCGCCCTACGAGCAGTACTTC. Translation gives CASSSTGSSPYEQYF.

The CDR3 loop reads CASSDRGSTDTQYF. The CDR3 DNA follows: TGTGCCAGCAGTGACCGGGGGAGCACAGATACGCAGTATTTT. The genes are TRBV6-5 and TRBJ2-3, with D maybe TRBD2 (6 bases). Germline V gene lookup returns CDR1 MNHEY and CDR2 SVGAGI. V was clipped by 5 bases and J by 0 bases, with 9 bases between them. The CDR3 totals 14 residues.

The chain couples TRBV4-3 to TRBJ1-4; D is perhaps TRBD1 (5 bases). Germline loops: CDR1 LGHNA, CDR2 YSLEER. The CDR3 is 16 amino acids. V was shortened by 0 bases and J by 4 bases, with 12 bases between the two germline ends. The CDR3 sequence: CASSQDLGDGNEKLFF. The DNA of the CDR3 is TGCGCCAGCAGCCAAGATCTAGGGGACGGTAATGAAAAACTGTTTTTT.

This chain links TRBV6-6 with TRBJ2-1; 8 bases agree with TRBD2. Germline V gene sequence: CDR1 MNHNY, CDR2 SVGAGI (reference sequence). The trim removed 4 bases at V and 3 bases at J, leaving 5 bases unmatched. The CDR3 is 15 amino acids. The CDR3 region has the DNA TGTGCCAGCAGTTTAGCGGGGATAAACTACAATGAGCAGTTCTTC. It encodes CASSLAGINYNEQFF.

The chain carries TRBV11-2 and TRBJ2-7; 12 positions match TRBD2. Germline trimming cut 2 bases from V and 6 bases from J; bases unmatched to any gene: 5. This CDR3 is 15 amino acids long. The germline gives CDR1 SGHAT, CDR2 FQNNGV. Here the CDR3 reads CASSLRLAGEFEQYF. The CDR3 DNA is TGTGCCAGCAGCTTAAGACTAGCGGGAGAATTCGAGCAGTACTTC.

The chain uses TRBV28 and TRBJ1-1; D ambiguous. CDR1 is MDHEN, CDR2 SYDVKM, per germline. The V gene lost 6 bases and the J gene lost 1 base, with 15 bases spanning the gap. This CDR3 is 15 amino acids long. The CDR3 DNA sequence: TGTGCCAGCAGCGTCGTACAAGTCTGGAACACTGAAGCTTTCTTT. It codes for CASSVVQVWNTEAFF.

With respect to this clone: This sequence may be a read error, since a much larger clone differs from it by one base. The chain is built from TRBV2 and TRBJ2-7, with 7 positions matching TRBD2. The CDR3 loop spans 14 amino acids. V lost 6 bases and J lost 4; bases outside the gene matches: 9. Germline CDR1 is SNHLY and CDR2 is FYNNEI. The CDR3 spells CASSPGSGVYEQYF. CDR3 in DNA: TGTGCCAGCAGCCCGGGCAGCGGGGTTTACGAGCAGTACTTC.

The rearrangement joins TRBV28 to TRBJ1-5; 8 bases are a match to TRBD1. V trimming: 4 bases; J trimming: 3 bases; junction bases outside the gene matches: 2. Germline V CDR1 and CDR2: MDHEN, SYDVKM. This CDR3 has 14 amino acids. CDR3 nucleotides: TGTGCCAGCAGTTCGACAGGGGACAATCAGCCCCAGCATTTT. Translation: CASSSTGDNQPQHF.

The rearrangement uses TRBV6-1 and TRBJ1-2; a weak D match, TRBD1 (5 bases). The CDR3 is 15 residues long. The V end was cut by 2 bases, the J end by 3 bases, with 13 bases between. Germline CDR1 is MNHNS and CDR2 is SASEGT. CDR3 nucleotides: TGTGCCAGCAGTGAACCAATACAGGTCTACTATGGCTACACCTTC. This translates into CASSEPIQVYYGYTF.

As DNA, the CDR3 is TGTGCCAGCAGCCCCCGGATGGGGACATTCTACGAGCAGTACTTC. It specifies CASSPRMGTFYEQYF. The V call is TRBV9, the J call TRBJ2-7; D perhaps matches TRBD1 (6 bases). V shed 4 bases and J shed 3 bases, with 17 bases lying between them. The CDR3 contains 15 residues. Germline CDR1 SGDLS, CDR2 YYNGEE.

The rearrangement joins TRBV30 to TRBJ2-5; 12 positions match TRBD2. J gave up 5 bases and V 2 bases, and 6 bases lay outside the gene matches. This CDR3 spans 15 amino acids. Germline V CDR1 and CDR2: GTSNPN, SVGIG (reference sequence). The CDR3 region is CAWSYETSGSETQYF. The CDR3 nucleotides read TGTGCCTGGAGTTATGAGACTAGCGGGAGTGAGACCCAGTACTTC.

The chain has TRBV10-1 and TRBJ2-2, with 7 bases fitting TRBD2. Trimming took 3 bases from V and 4 from J; bases not matched to a gene: 8. This CDR3 is 16 amino acids long. The germline V gene encodes CDR1 WNHNN and CDR2 SYGVQD (reference sequence). CDR3 nucleotide sequence: TGCGCCAGCAGTGACTATGGGAGGGAAGCCACCGGGGAGCTGTTTTTT. Protein: CASSDYGREATGELFF.

This rearrangement joins TRBV30 to TRBJ2-7, with D possibly matching TRBD2 (6 bases). The V and J ends lost 8 bases and 0 bases respectively, with 11 bases between them. Germline values: CDR1 GTSNPN, CDR2 SVGIG (reference sequence). The CDR3 has 12 residues. CDR3 region: CAAGGASYEQYF. CDR3 nucleotides: TGTGCCGCTGGAGGGGCCTCCTACGAGCAGTACTTC.

CDR3 sequence reads: CASSSLRGQGPTSGALYEQYF. Written as DNA, the CDR3 is TGTGCCAGCAGTTCCCTTCGCGGACAGGGACCAACTAGCGGAGCTCTCTACGAGCAGTACTTC. The chain uses TRBV28 and TRBJ2-7, with D perhaps TRBD1 or TRBD2 (8 bases each). The CDR3 spans 21 residues. Between the trimmed V and J ends, which lost 4 bases and 3 bases, there was a span of 34 bases. In germline, CDR1 is MDHEN, CDR2 SYDVKM.

The V and J genes are TRBV30 and TRBJ2-1, with 11 bases that match TRBD2. Germline-derived CDR1 and CDR2 are GTSNPN and SVGIG (reference sequence). Trimming took 5 bases from V and 4 from J; bases not matched to a gene: 7. CDR3 length equals 15 residues. CDR3 region: CAWLKGLAGYNEQFF. CDR3 DNA sequence: TGTGCCTGGCTGAAAGGACTAGCGGGTTACAATGAGCAGTTCTTC.

The genes are TRBV6-4 and TRBJ2-3; D might be TRBD2 (7 bases). Germline V gene sequence: CDR1 MRHNA, CDR2 SNTAGT. The CDR3 length is 12 residues. The germline V and J ends were trimmed by 3 bases and 8 bases, with 9 bases remaining between them. In DNA, the CDR3 is TGTGCCAGCAGTGAAGGGGGGGGTACGCAGTATTTT. This gives the protein CASSEGGGTQYF.

The V and J genes are TRBV2 and TRBJ1-1; maybe TRBD1 (6 bases). CDR1 is SNHLY and CDR2 is FYNNEI in the germline V gene. CDR3 length: 11 amino acids. With 6 bases removed from V and 7 bases from J, the gap between germline ends came to 9 bases. CDR3 protein: CASRQGIEAFF. Here the CDR3 DNA reads TGTGCCAGCAGGCAGGGGATTGAAGCTTTCTTT.

V and J are TRBV28 and TRBJ2-7; 10 bases align to TRBD1. V shed 5 bases, J shed 2 bases, and the junction held 12 bases outside the gene matches. There are 17 residues in the CDR3. Germline CDR1 reads MDHEN; CDR2 reads SYDVKM. The CDR3 coding sequence is TGTGCCAGCAGTGGGGACAGGGGTCCGATTAGTCCCTACGAGCAGTACTTC. It specifies CASSGDRGPISPYEQYF.

The V call is TRBV7-2, the J call TRBJ1-1; 11 bases are a match to TRBD1. Germline CDR1 SGHTA, CDR2 FQGNSA. V shed 4 bases and J 4 bases; nucleotides not matched to a gene: 5. CDR3 size: 15 residues. The CDR3 bases are TGTGCCAGCAGCTACGAAGGGACAGGGGGCACTGAAGCTTTCTTT. As protein: CASSYEGTGGTEAFF.

This rearrangement joins TRBV10-3 to TRBJ2-7; TRBD1 matches at 7 bases. The CDR3 covers 16 residues. The V segment lost 0 bases and the J segment 3 bases; nucleotides outside the gene matches: 8. The germline gives CDR1 ENHRY, CDR2 SYGVKD. This chain's CDR3 is CAISESENRGGYEQYF. The CDR3 DNA sequence: TGTGCCATCAGTGAGTCGGAGAACAGGGGCGGCTACGAGCAGTACTTC.

The J gene is TRBJ2-1, the V gene TRBV10-3, with TRBD2 as a possible D gene (6 bases). With 0 bases removed from V and 6 bases from J, the gap between germline ends came to 12 bases. The CDR3 has 15 residues. Per germline, CDR1 ENHRY and CDR2 SYGVKD. This CDR3 is CAISESPGDGNEQFF. In nucleotides, the CDR3 is TGTGCCATCAGTGAGTCCCCGGGAGACGGCAATGAGCAGTTCTTC.

V gene TRBV5-6 combines with J gene TRBJ2-7, with 7 bases matching TRBD2. Germline trimming cut 0 bases from V and 5 bases from J; bases unmatched to any gene: 5. The CDR3 is 14 residues long. Germline V CDR1 and CDR2: SGHDT, YYEEEE. Here the CDR3 reads CASSLVLARDEQYF. DNA for the CDR3: TGTGCCAGCAGCTTGGTACTAGCGAGGGACGAGCAGTACTTC.

CDR3: CASTAGGRGETQYF. In DNA form, the CDR3 reads TGTGCCAGTACCGCTGGCGGGAGAGGAGAGACCCAGTACTTC. V usage is TRBV19 and J usage is TRBJ2-5, with 7 bases identical to TRBD2. Germline CDR1 and CDR2: LNHDA and SQIVND (reference sequence). V trimming: 7 bases; J trimming: 4 bases; junction bases outside the gene matches: 9. The CDR3 runs 14 residues.